What follows describes a single T cell receptor beta chain. Generated by immunoSEQ multiplex PCR, the TCRdb table keeps only in-frame clones and is missing some. The data hold about 78,000 clones, with roughly 94% observed a single time. Per germline, CDR1 SGHTA and CDR2 FQGTGA. The CDR3 spans 15 residues. V was clipped by 4 bases and J by 8 bases; unmatched bases: 6. This specimen comes from a study of technical replicates of blood from a few donors. Sequencing used T cells isolated from PBMCs. The sequence was collected from a human donor in good health. The chain links TRBV7-3 to TRBJ2-1; TRBD2 agrees at 12 bases. This CDR3 is CASSSSSGGAHEQFF. The CDR3 DNA reads as TGTGCCAGCAGCTCCTCTAGCGGGGGGGCCCATGAGCAGTTCTTC. The full variable domain, completed using reference TRBV7-3 and TRBJ2-1, is GAGVSQTPSNKVTEKGKYVELRCDPISGHTALYWYRQSLGQGPEFLIYFQGTGAADDSGLPNDRFFAVRPEGSVSTLKIQRTERGDSAVYLCASSSSSGGAHEQFFGPGTRLTVL.